Listed below are T cell receptor beta chains from one sample, sequenced in a study of blood T cell repertoires in COVID-19. Repertoires were generated with immunoSEQ multiplex PCR, while TCRdb's copy carries only in-frame clones and drops some. The sample consists of 200,000 to 250,000 clones, more than 65% of them appearing once. The sequenced sample was peripheral blood. Receptors originate from a woman in her twenties or thirties who had recovered from COVID-19. CDR3s include the opening cysteine and the closing phenylalanine or tryptophan. D genes are given only for firm matches. Expanded clones get a size class; other rows say once, few or many, or leave the size out.

clone_size | j_call | d_call | v_call | cdr3_aa | cdr3_nt
. | TRBJ2-3 | TRBD1 | TRBV30 | CASDRGSDTQYF | TGTGCCTCCGACAGGGGGTCAGATACGCAGTATTTT
. | TRBJ2-7 | TRBD2 | TRBV6-5 | CASSTVAGGFYEQYF | TGTGCCAGCAGTACCGTAGCGGGAGGGTTCTACGAGCAGTACTTC
. | TRBJ1-2 | TRBD1 | TRBV6-5 | CASREARQGNGYTF | TGTGCCAGCAGGGAGGCGCGACAGGGGAATGGCTACACCTTC
few | TRBJ2-1 | TRBD2 | TRBV10-1 | CASSPRLAGGYNEQFF | TGCGCCAGCAGCCCCCGGCTAGCGGGAGGGTACAATGAGCAGTTCTTC
. | TRBJ2-2 | . | TRBV6-5 | CASSYSRRDTGELFF | TGTGCCAGCAGTTACTCGCGCAGGGACACCGGGGAGCTGTTTTTT
. | TRBJ2-7 | . | TRBV6-1 | CASSEMGQQIYEQYF | TGTGCCAGCAGTGAGATGGGGCAGCAGATCTACGAGCAGTACTTC
. | TRBJ2-7 | TRBD2 | TRBV5-4 | CASRAGLAASYEQYF | TGTGCCAGCAGAGCGGGACTAGCGGCCTCCTACGAGCAGTACTTC
. | TRBJ2-7 | . | TRBV27 | CASTLRGGGYEQYF | TGTGCCAGCACCTTGAGGGGGGGAGGCTACGAGCAGTACTTC
once | TRBJ2-3 | . | TRBV10-2 | CASRRGGDPDTQYF | TGCGCCAGCAGAAGGGGCGGCGACCCAGATACGCAGTATTTT
. | TRBJ2-1 | . | TRBV9 | CASSVAPGIRDNEQFF | TGTGCCAGCAGCGTAGCCCCGGGGATAAGGGACAATGAGCAGTTCTTC
. | TRBJ1-1 | TRBD1 | TRBV2 | CASSQTRGYTEAFF | TGTGCCAGCAGTCAGACCAGGGGGTACACTGAAGCTTTCTTT
. | TRBJ2-7 | TRBD2 | TRBV10-2 | CASRGGLAYEQYF | TGCGCCAGCAGAGGAGGACTAGCCTACGAGCAGTACTTC
. | TRBJ1-6 | TRBD1 | TRBV5-1 | CASSSHRGLRPNSPLHF | TGCGCCAGCAGCTCGCACAGGGGTCTCCGCCCGAATTCACCCCTCCACTTT
. | TRBJ2-5 | . | TRBV23-1 | CASSQSGSPWAEETQYF | TGCGCCAGCAGTCAATCTGGCAGTCCGTGGGCTGAAGAGACCCAGTACTTC
. | TRBJ1-1 | TRBD1 | TRBV28 | CASRVGQGAMRAFF | TGTGCCAGCAGAGTGGGACAGGGGGCTATGCGGGCTTTCTTT
. | TRBJ1-2 | . | TRBV28 | CASNMKRGYTF | TGTGCCAGCAATATGAAGCGAGGCTACACCTTC
. | TRBJ1-4 | . | TRBV2 | CASREREKLFF | TGTGCCAGCAGAGAGAGGGAAAAACTGTTTTTT
. | TRBJ1-1 | . | TRBV27 | CASPPQETAGCTEAFF | TGTGCCAGCCCCCCCCAGGAAACCGCTGGTTGCACTGAAGCTTTCTTT
. | TRBJ1-2 | TRBD1 | TRBV16 | CASSQRQGAYGYTF | TGTGCCAGCAGCCAACGGCAGGGGGCTTATGGCTACACCTTC
. | TRBJ2-7 | TRBD1 | TRBV27 | CASSFGQGVDEQYF | TGTGCCAGCAGTTTTGGGCAGGGGGTGGACGAGCAGTACTTC
. | TRBJ2-3 | . | TRBV19 | CASKEGQGTQYF | TGTGCCAGTAAGGAGGGGCAGGGAACGCAGTATTTT
. | TRBJ2-7 | . | TRBV19 | CASSIGHLSYEQYF | TGTGCCAGTAGTATAGGACACCTCTCCTACGAGCAGTACTTC
. | TRBJ2-1 | TRBD1 | TRBV2 | CASTRQGRDRGLIQSYNEQFF | TGTGCCAGCACCCGACAAGGCCGGGACAGGGGGCTTATTCAATCCTACAATGAGCAGTTCTTC
. | TRBJ2-1 | . | TRBV5-1 | CASSLGGHEQFF | TGCGCCAGCAGCTTGGGGGGGCATGAGCAGTTCTTC
. | TRBJ2-7 | . | TRBV3-1/TRBV3-2 | CASSRTAYEQYF | TGTGCCAGCAGTCGGACAGCCTACGAGCAGTACTTC
. | TRBJ2-5 | TRBD2 | TRBV7-3 | CASSSITSGGNLQETQYF | TGTGCCAGCAGCTCTATCACTAGCGGGGGAAATTTACAAGAGACCCAGTACTTC
. | TRBJ2-1 | . | TRBV10-3 | CAISADNEQFF | TGTGCCATCAGTGCGGACAATGAGCAGTTCTTC
. | TRBJ2-7 | TRBD1 | TRBV30 | CAWSVRGQGTYF | TGTGCCTGGAGTGTTCGGGGACAGGGGACGTACTTC
. | TRBJ2-7 | TRBD1 | TRBV9 | CASSVGTGRYEQYF | TGTGCCAGCAGCGTCGGGACAGGGCGCTACGAGCAGTACTTC
. | TRBJ2-7 | . | TRBV6-1 | CASSELAGPFEQYF | TGTGCCAGCAGTGAATTGGCGGGACCCTTTGAGCAGTACTTC
. | TRBJ1-2 | . | TRBV28 | CASSFQGHGYTF | TGTGCCAGCAGTTTCCAGGGGCATGGCTACACCTTC
few | TRBJ1-5 | TRBD1 | TRBV12-5 | CASGTGQGALMPQHF | TGTGCTAGTGGTACTGGACAGGGGGCTTTAATGCCCCAGCATTTT
once | TRBJ1-5 | . | TRBV27 | CASSPRGAAQPQHF | TGTGCCAGCAGTCCCCGGGGGGCGGCTCAGCCCCAGCATTTT
. | TRBJ1-1 | . | TRBV19 | CASSVRNTEAFF | TGTGCCAGTAGTGTTCGGAACACTGAAGCTTTCTTT
. | TRBJ1-1 | TRBD1 | TRBV4-2 | CASSSGQGDTEAFF | TGTGCCAGCAGCTCGGGACAGGGGGACACTGAAGCTTTCTTT
. | TRBJ2-7 | . | TRBV28 | CASTAGRLREQYF | TGTGCCAGCACCGCAGGCCGCCTACGCGAGCAGTACTTC
. | TRBJ2-3 | TRBD1 | TRBV30 | CAWTGGAAQYF | TGTGCCTGGACAGGGGGCGCGGCGCAGTATTTT
. | TRBJ2-5 | . | TRBV7-9 | CASSLTSGSGVWETQYF | TGTGCCAGCAGCTTAACTTCCGGGTCGGGAGTGTGGGAGACCCAGTACTTC
. | TRBJ2-5 | TRBD2 | TRBV5-1 | CASSKLAGEETQYF | TGCGCCAGCAGTAAACTAGCGGGGGAGGAGACCCAGTACTTC
. | TRBJ2-1 | . | TRBV3-1/TRBV3-2 | CASTGGPYYNEQFF | TGTGCCAGCACCGGAGGCCCTTACTACAATGAGCAGTTCTTC
once | TRBJ2-1 | TRBD2 | TRBV10-1 | CASSLAVGEQFF | TGCGCCAGCAGTCTAGCGGTCGGTGAGCAGTTCTTC
. | TRBJ2-7 | . | TRBV28 | CASSRPGHPNQNF | TGTGCCAGCAGTAGGCCGGGACATCCTAATCAAAACTTC
. | TRBJ1-5 | TRBD1 | TRBV10-3 | CAISEEGAEQPQHF | TGTGCCATCAGTGAAGAGGGGGCCGAGCAGCCCCAGCATTTT
once | TRBJ2-6 | . | TRBV5-1 | CASSWETATGANVLTF | TGCGCCAGCAGCTGGGAGACGGCGACTGGGGCCAACGTCCTGACTTTC
. | TRBJ2-3 | . | TRBV29-1 | CSVEGSWSRGDTQYF | TGCAGCGTTGAAGGGAGTTGGAGTCGAGGGGATACGCAGTATTTT
. | TRBJ2-3 | . | TRBV12-5 | CASGSPPGRGYTDTQYF | TGTGCTAGTGGTTCCCCCCCGGGGCGGGGCTACACAGATACGCAGTATTTT
. | TRBJ2-7 | . | TRBV6-5 | CASSYDRYLFYEQYF | TGTGCCAGCAGTTACGACAGATATCTATTCTACGAGCAGTACTTC
. | TRBJ2-5 | . | TRBV19 | CASSIQGTQETQYF | TGTGCCAGTAGTATACAGGGAACCCAAGAGACCCAGTACTTC
. | TRBJ1-2 | . | TRBV19 | CASSIDYGYGYTF | TGTGCCAGTAGTATAGACTACGGCTATGGCTACACCTTC
. | TRBJ1-4 | TRBD1 | TRBV6-5 | CASSPPGQGREKLFF | TGTGCCAGCAGCCCGCCGGGACAGGGGCGTGAAAAACTGTTTTTT
few | TRBJ2-5 | . | TRBV4-1 | CASSQDRAGSGETQYF | TGCGCCAGCAGCCAAGATCGGGCAGGGTCAGGAGAGACCCAGTACTTC